The 29 T cell receptor beta chains listed next were all sequenced from one sample in a study of cytomegalovirus exposure and HLA in healthy donors. The primer mix had 60 Vbeta and 13 Jbeta primers. The assay was immunoSEQ multiplex PCR, and TCRdb's table has in-frame clones only and misses some. The data hold 200,000 to 250,000 clones, with roughly 80% observed a single time. Sample: PBMCs. The source is a woman in her thirties or forties in good health and CMV-seropositive.

The chain has TRBV19 and TRBJ2-7; the match to TRBD1 covers 7 bases. Losses at the gene ends were 1 base for V and 5 bases for J; bases not matched to a gene: 5. There are 14 residues in the CDR3. Germline values: CDR1 LNHDA, CDR2 SQIVND (reference sequence). In DNA form, the CDR3 reads TGTGCCAGTAGTATAGCCCAGGGGGACCACGAGCAGTACTTC. Amino acids: CASSIAQGDHEQYF.

The V call is TRBV5-1, the J call TRBJ1-2; 7 bases are shared with TRBD1. The CDR3 sequence is 20 residues long. Germline CDR1 reads SGHRS; CDR2 reads YFSETQ. The J segment lost 5 bases and the V segment lost 3 bases, leaving 25 bases of the junction unmatched. CDR3 in amino acids: CASSSYATPRLTDRLYGYTF. DNA of the CDR3: TGCGCCAGCAGCTCCTACGCTACCCCACGACTAACGGACAGGTTATATGGCTACACCTTC.

There are a few counts of this clone. This chain uses TRBV9 with TRBJ2-6; D perhaps matches TRBD1 (6 bases). This CDR3 is 18 amino acids long. Trimming removed 3 bases at V and 0 bases at J, with 16 bases between. CDR1 is SGDLS, CDR2 YYNGEE, per germline. CDR3 nucleotide sequence: TGTGCCAGCAGCGCAACCTCGAGGGGGAGCTCTGGGGCCAACGTCCTGACTTTC. Its protein product is CASSATSRGSSGANVLTF. Looking up the rest from reference TRBV9 and TRBJ2-6 gives the full variable domain: DSGVTQTPKHLITATGQRVTLRCSPRSGDLSVYWYQQSLDQGLQFLIQYYNGEERAKGNILERFSAQQFPDLHSELNLSSLELGDSALYFCASSATSRGSSGANVLTFGAGSRLTVL.

The chain uses TRBV7-9 and TRBJ1-2, with TRBD1 identical over 7 bases. Germline loops: CDR1 SEHNR, CDR2 FQNEAQ (reference sequence). V lost 11 bases to trimming and J lost 4 bases; unmatched junction nucleotides: 10. The length of the CDR3 is 13 residues. The CDR3 DNA sequence: TGTGCCTGGGGAGGACAGGCGAGCTATGGCTACACCTTC. Translation: CAWGGQASYGYTF.

The V gene is TRBV7-3, the J gene TRBJ2-1; 7 bases are shared with TRBD1. This CDR3 has 15 residues. After removal of 5 bases from V and 6 bases from J, the junction contained 10 bases not matched to a gene. CDR1 is SGHTA and CDR2 is FQGTGA in the germline V gene. The CDR3 DNA follows: TGTGCCAGCAGCGAACAGGGGTTGGGCGGCAATGAGCAGTTCTTC. This translates into CASSEQGLGGNEQFF.

V usage is TRBV6-4 and J usage is TRBJ1-5; TRBD1 matches 9 bases. CDR1 and CDR2 from the germline V gene are MRHNA and SNTAGT. The length of the CDR3 is 17 residues. The V gene end was trimmed by 0 bases and the J gene end by 10 bases; junction bases not matched to a gene: 13. The CDR3, as DNA: TGTGCCAGCAGTGACTCAAGTCGGGGGGACAGGGAGGGTCCCCAGCATTTT. It specifies CASSDSSRGDREGPQHF.

The chain carries TRBV19 and TRBJ2-7; 12 nucleotides align to TRBD2. V lost 8 bases and J lost 3; bases outside the gene matches: 5. There are 14 residues in the CDR3. CDR1 is LNHDA and CDR2 is SQIVND in the germline V gene (reference sequence). This CDR3 reads CASALAGGRYEQYF. CDR3 DNA: TGTGCCAGTGCACTAGCGGGAGGTCGCTACGAGCAGTACTTC.

This rearrangement joins TRBV5-1 to TRBJ2-4; D might be TRBD1 (6 bases). V dropped 2 bases and J dropped 4 bases, with 13 bases sitting between them. The CDR3 runs 15 residues. Germline V gene data show CDR1 as SGHRS and CDR2 as YFSETQ. CDR3: CASSLQGSGKNIQYF. Here the CDR3 DNA reads TGCGCCAGCAGCTTACAGGGTTCCGGGAAAAACATTCAGTACTTC. The whole variable domain, filled in from reference TRBV5-1 and TRBJ2-4, reads KAGVTQTPRYLIKTRGQQVTLSCSPISGHRSVSWYQQTPGQGLQFLFEYFSETQRNKGNFPGRFSGRQFSNSRSEMNVSTLELGDSALYLCASSLQGSGKNIQYFGAGTRLSVL.

The chain has TRBV2 and TRBJ1-5; 7 bases agree with TRBD1. The trim removed 6 bases at V and 2 bases at J, leaving 13 bases unmatched. CDR1 and CDR2 from the germline V gene are SNHLY and FYNNEI. The CDR3 sequence is 17 residues long. Written as DNA, the CDR3 is TGTGCCAGCAGCCCTCAGGGGGAGCGGGTAGGCAATCAGCCCCAGCATTTT. Translation: CASSPQGERVGNQPQHF. Variable domain in full (rest from reference TRBV2 and TRBJ1-5): EPEVTQTPSHQVTQMGQEVILRCVPISNHLYFYWYRQILGQKVEFLVSFYNNEISEKSEIFDDQFSVERPDGSNFTLKIRSTKLEDSAMYFCASSPQGERVGNQPQHFGDGTRLSIL.

This rearrangement joins TRBV19 to TRBJ1-2; tentative D call: TRBD1 (5 bases). Trimming shortened V by 10 bases and J by 0 bases, and 12 bases separated the two germline ends. Per the germline V gene, CDR1 is LNHDA and CDR2 is SQIVND (reference sequence). This CDR3 is 13 amino acids long. CDR3 in DNA: TGTGCCACCGAGCCGGGGGCTAACTATGGCTACACCTTC. Its translation: CATEPGANYGYTF.

V is TRBV6-5 and J is TRBJ1-2; D remains unclear. CDR1 is MNHEY and CDR2 is SVGAGI in the germline V gene. Trimming pared 2 bases from V and 6 bases from J, leaving 10 bases between. The CDR3 sequence is 13 residues long. CDR3 nucleotides: TGTGCCAGCAGTTACCCAGACTCCCATGGCTACACCTTC. It codes for CASSYPDSHGYTF.

The chain couples TRBV4-3 to TRBJ2-2; TRBD1 might be the D (5 bases). V was trimmed by 0 bases and J by 2 bases, leaving 10 bases between them. The germline gives CDR1 LGHNA, CDR2 YSLEER. The CDR3 is made up of 16 amino acids. The DNA for the CDR3 is TGCGCCAGCAGCCAAGATGTTGGGGCAAACACCGGGGAGCTGTTTTTT. Amino acids: CASSQDVGANTGELFF.

A few counts support this clone. Other DNA sequences of this sample code for an identical CDR3. The chain has TRBV30 and TRBJ1-5, with D perhaps TRBD1 (6 bases). CDR3 size: 13 residues. Trimming removed 2 bases at V and 7 bases at J, with 12 bases between. Germline-derived CDR1 and CDR2 are GTSNPN and SVGIG (reference sequence). The CDR3 sequence is CAWSSRGEQPQHF. The CDR3 bases are TGTGCCTGGAGTTCCAGGGGAGAACAGCCCCAGCATTTT.

The chain is built from TRBV11-3 and TRBJ1-2; D is unclear. The germline V gene has CDR1 SGHNT and CDR2 YENEEA. The CDR3 extends over 14 amino acids. V lost 5 bases and J lost 4, with 14 bases in between. The CDR3 nucleotides read TGTGCCAGCAGCCCCTTCGACACACTCTATGGCTACACCTTC. Its protein product is CASSPFDTLYGYTF.

The chain uses TRBV30 and TRBJ1-4, with no clear D. There are 15 residues in the CDR3. Trimming took off 0 bases at V and 5 bases at J, with 13 bases between the two ends. CDR1 and CDR2 from the germline V gene are GTSNPN and SVGIG (reference sequence). CDR3 coding DNA: TGTGCCTGGAGTGTACCCACGGGATTAAATGAAAAACTGTTTTTT. Amino acids: CAWSVPTGLNEKLFF.

J is TRBJ2-1 and V is TRBV9, with D possibly TRBD2 on 6 matching bases. The CDR3 sequence is 15 residues long. Germline loops: CDR1 SGDLS, CDR2 YYNGEE. V gave up 3 bases and J gave up 0 bases, with 10 bases separating them. The CDR3 protein is CASSGSGLSYNEQFF. The CDR3 nucleotides read TGTGCCAGCAGCGGTAGCGGACTCTCCTACAATGAGCAGTTCTTC.

CDR3 loop: CASSPGQDYEQYF. CDR3 sequence (DNA): TGTGCCAGCAGCCCCGGACAAGACTACGAGCAGTACTTC. The gene calls are TRBV6-5 and TRBJ2-7; D is perhaps TRBD1 (5 bases). Per the germline V gene, CDR1 is MNHEY and CDR2 is SVGAGI. CDR3 size: 13 residues. Trimming cost V 6 bases and J 3 bases, with 12 bases left between them.

V is TRBV19 and J is TRBJ2-1, with D uncertain. The CDR3 has 14 amino acids. V gave up 2 bases and J gave up 5 bases, with 10 bases separating them. Germline-derived CDR1 and CDR2 are LNHDA and SQIVND (reference sequence). CDR3 region: CASSIQHRDNEQFF. In DNA form, the CDR3 reads TGTGCCAGTAGTATACAACACAGAGACAATGAGCAGTTCTTC.

The rearrangement joins TRBV7-3 to TRBJ2-6, with 7 bases that match TRBD1. The CDR3 sequence is 16 residues long. The V gene end was trimmed by 2 bases and the J gene end by 0 bases; junction bases not matched to a gene: 1. Looked up from germline, CDR1 is SGHTA and CDR2 is FQGTGA. DNA for the CDR3: TGTGCCAGCAGCTTAGAGGGGGCCTCTGGGGCCAACGTCCTGACTTTC. Its protein product is CASSLEGASGANVLTF. The full variable domain, its missing parts supplied by reference TRBV7-3 and TRBJ2-6, is GAGVSQTPSNKVTEKGKYVELRCDPISGHTALYWYRQSLGQGPEFLIYFQGTGAADDSGLPNDRFFAVRPEGSVSTLKIQRTERGDSAVYLCASSLEGASGANVLTFGAGSRLTVL.

This chain uses TRBV4-1 with TRBJ2-7; TRBD1 agrees at 11 bases. V shed 1 base, J shed 2 bases, and the junction held 4 bases outside the gene matches. Looked up from germline, CDR1 is MGHRA and CDR2 is YSYEKL. The CDR3 covers 16 residues. CDR3 sequence (DNA): TGCGCCAGCAGCCAAGCACCGGGACAGGGGGCCTACGAGCAGTACTTC. Its protein product is CASSQAPGQGAYEQYF.

The chain uses TRBV7-3 and TRBJ2-1; 9 bases agree with TRBD1. The CDR3 totals 15 residues. CDR1 is SGHTA, CDR2 FQGTGA, per germline. The V segment lost 3 bases and the J segment 12 bases; nucleotides outside the gene matches: 12. The CDR3 loop is CASSLHMTGQGRQFF. For the CDR3, the DNA is TGTGCCAGCAGCTTGCACATGACGGGACAGGGAAGGCAGTTCTTC.

The rearrangement joins TRBV6-5 to TRBJ1-2; unclear D gene. The CDR3 spans 15 residues. Germline CDR1 MNHEY, CDR2 SVGAGI. The V gene lost 0 bases and the J gene lost 4 bases, with 12 bases spanning the gap. In DNA, the CDR3 is TGTGCCAGCAGTTACTCCTCCGTTGATAGCTATGGCTACACCTTC. Residues: CASSYSSVDSYGYTF.

The chain recombines TRBV30 with TRBJ1-2; the match to TRBD1 covers 7 bases. Per germline, CDR1 GTSNPN and CDR2 SVGIG (reference sequence). This CDR3 is 15 amino acids long. Trimming took 0 bases from V and 2 from J; bases not matched to a gene: 6. The CDR3 DNA is TGTGCCTGGAGTGTCGACAGGGACCAAAACTATGGCTACACCTTC. It translates to CAWSVDRDQNYGYTF. Supplemented by reference TRBV30 and TRBJ1-2, the full variable domain reads SQTIHQWPATLVQPVGSPLSLECTVEGTSNPNLYWYRQAAGRGLQLLFYSVGIGQISSEVPQNLSASRPQDRQFILSSKKLLLSDSGFYLCAWSVDRDQNYGYTFGSGTRLTVV.

This chain links TRBV5-4 with TRBJ1-5; maybe TRBD1 (5 bases). The germline V gene has CDR1 SGHNT and CDR2 YYREEE (reference sequence). CDR3 length equals 16 residues. The V end lost 2 bases, the J end lost 0 bases, and 12 bases lay between the germline ends. The CDR3 DNA reads as TGTGCCAGCAGCTTATCCAGGGAGGTTAGCAATCAGCCCCAGCATTTT. Protein product: CASSLSREVSNQPQHF.

Concerning this clone: Other DNA variants within this sample encode the same CDR3. V usage is TRBV10-3 and J usage is TRBJ2-7; TRBD1 matches at 9 bases. Trimming took 4 bases from V and 2 from J; bases not matched to a gene: 3. CDR1 is ENHRY, CDR2 SYGVKD, per germline. This CDR3 has 14 amino acids. CDR3: CAISGGQGAYEQYF. Written as DNA, the CDR3 is TGTGCCATCAGTGGGGGACAGGGCGCCTACGAGCAGTACTTC.

This clone was seen more than once but under ten times. The chain's CDR3 is CASSPGTSGTDTQYF. The CDR3 coding sequence is TGTGCCAGCAGCCCCGGGACTAGCGGCACAGATACGCAGTATTTT. The chain carries TRBV7-9 and TRBJ2-3, with 10 positions matching TRBD2. Germline V gene data show CDR1 as SEHNR and CDR2 as FQNEAQ (reference sequence). The length of the CDR3 is 15 residues. The V and J ends lost 5 bases and 1 base, in that order; junction bases with no gene match: 3.

The chain carries TRBV9 and TRBJ1-1; D is perhaps TRBD1 (5 bases). The germline gives CDR1 SGDLS, CDR2 YYNGEE. The germline V and J ends were trimmed by 3 bases and 3 bases, with 18 bases remaining between them. The CDR3 is made up of 16 amino acids. The CDR3 sequence is CASSAGGGNGDTEAFF. In nucleotides, the CDR3 is TGTGCCAGCAGCGCCGGCGGGGGGAATGGGGACACTGAAGCTTTCTTT.

The J gene is TRBJ2-3, the V gene TRBV9; TRBD2 matches 11 bases. V dropped 0 bases and J dropped 8; count of bases not matched to a gene: 8. The length of the CDR3 is 16 residues. Per germline, CDR1 SGDLS and CDR2 YYNGEE. The CDR3 sequence: CASSVAGLAGGGTQYF. The CDR3 coding sequence is TGTGCCAGCAGCGTAGCTGGGCTAGCGGGGGGAGGTACGCAGTATTTT. The full variable domain, rest sourced from reference TRBV9 and TRBJ2-3, is DSGVTQTPKHLITATGQRVTLRCSPRSGDLSVYWYQQSLDQGLQFLIQYYNGEERAKGNILERFSAQQFPDLHSELNLSSLELGDSALYFCASSVAGLAGGGTQYFGPGTRLTVL.

This chain joins TRBV10-1 and TRBJ1-1; tentatively, D is TRBD1 (5 bases). The CDR3 extends over 15 amino acids. Germline V gives CDR1 WNHNN, CDR2 SYGVQD (reference sequence). Trimming took off 2 bases at V and 4 bases at J, with 14 bases between the two ends. CDR3 residues: CASSETGEKGTEAFF. The CDR3 nucleotides read TGCGCCAGCAGTGAGACAGGAGAAAAGGGCACTGAAGCTTTCTTT.